A single sample is the source of the 27 T cell receptor beta chains below, sequenced in a study of T cell responses to AZD1222 COVID-19 vaccine. Only in-frame clones appear in the TCRdb table, and some are missing; sequencing was by immunoSEQ multiplex PCR. This table has 140,000 to 150,000 clones, approximately 91% appearing once. Sequenced here: peripheral blood, sampled 28 days after the second dose of the MenACWY control vaccine. These receptors all stem from an adult who received the MenACWY meningococcal vaccine as a control.

V usage is TRBV15 and J usage is TRBJ1-2; 12 nucleotides agree with TRBD1. Germline V lookup: CDR1 LNHNV, CDR2 YYDKDF (reference sequence). The CDR3 totals 16 residues. With V trimmed by 8 bases and J by 8 bases, 15 bases remained unmatched. CDR3 amino acids: CATARKPGQGARGYTF. Here the CDR3 DNA reads TGTGCCACCGCACGAAAACCGGGACAGGGGGCGCGGGGCTACACCTTC.

CDR3 in DNA: TGCGCCAGCAGCTTGTCCGATCCCGGGGTGACTGAAGCTTTCTTT. It translates to CASSLSDPGVTEAFF. The V gene is TRBV5-1, the J gene TRBJ1-1, with D hard to call. The CDR3 consists of 15 residues. CDR1 is SGHRS, CDR2 YFSETQ, per germline. Deletions cut 1 base from V and 5 bases from J, with 15 bases between. Filled out from reference TRBV5-1 and TRBJ1-1, the complete variable domain reads KAGVTQTPRYLIKTRGQQVTLSCSPISGHRSVSWYQQTPGQGLQFLFEYFSETQRNKGNFPGRFSGRQFSNSRSEMNVSTLELGDSALYLCASSLSDPGVTEAFFGQGTRLTVV.

The V call is TRBV7-2, the J call TRBJ2-7; D may be TRBD1 (6 bases). The V end lost 5 bases, the J end lost 6 bases, and 14 bases lay between the germline ends. This CDR3 contains 13 residues. In germline, CDR1 is SGHTA, CDR2 FQGNSA. The CDR3 DNA reads TGTGCCAGCAGCCCAAACAGGGTAGGCGAGCAGTACTTC. Encoded protein: CASSPNRVGEQYF.

The chain has TRBV27 and TRBJ2-3, with D perhaps assigned TRBD1 or TRBD2 (7 bases each). This CDR3 is 15 amino acids long. Germline V CDR1 and CDR2: MNHEY, SMNVEV (reference sequence). V lost 6 bases and J 5 bases, leaving 18 bases between the germline ends. This chain's CDR3 is CASSRAGSGGDTQYF. CDR3 in DNA: TGTGCCAGCAGCCGAGCGGGGTCAGGGGGAGATACGCAGTATTTT.

V and J are TRBV5-4 and TRBJ2-5, with D possibly matching TRBD2 (5 bases). Trimming left V 4 bases short and J 4 bases short, with 11 bases between. The CDR3 runs to 13 residues. The germline V gene encodes CDR1 SGHNT and CDR2 YYREEE (reference sequence). CDR3 sequence: CASSQPAGETQYF. The CDR3 bases are TGTGCCAGCAGCCAACCCGCGGGAGAGACCCAGTACTTC. Full variable domain (remainder filled in from reference TRBV5-4 and TRBJ2-5): ETGVTQSPTHLIKTRGQQVTLRCSSQSGHNTVSWYQQALGQGPQFIFQYYREEENGRGNFPPRFSGLQFPNYSSELNVNALELDDSALYLCASSQPAGETQYFGPGTRLLVL.

This chain joins TRBV7-9 and TRBJ2-1; D remains ambiguous. Trimming stripped 8 bases from V and 0 bases from J, with 11 bases between. Germline V lookup: CDR1 SEHNR, CDR2 FQNEAQ (reference sequence). CDR3 length equals 14 residues. CDR3 loop: CASQRGSSYNEQFF. The DNA of the CDR3 is TGTGCCAGCCAGCGAGGCAGCTCCTACAATGAGCAGTTCTTC.

This clone was observed a few times. The CDR3, as DNA: TGCGCCCTGGTCGGGACAGGGGGCTGGGAGCAGTACTTC. Encoded protein: CALVGTGGWEQYF. The chain joins TRBV5-1 to TRBJ2-7; 12 bases map to TRBD1. V lost 10 bases, J lost 7 bases, and 9 bases stayed unmatched. The CDR3 extends over 13 amino acids. Germline V lookup: CDR1 SGHRS, CDR2 YFSETQ.

This chain uses TRBV5-1 with TRBJ2-7, with D possibly matching TRBD1 (6 bases). Trimming left V 4 bases short and J 2 bases short, with 13 bases between. The germline CDR1 and CDR2 sequences are SGHRS and YFSETQ. CDR3 size: 14 residues. The CDR3 coding sequence is TGCGCCAGCAGCCCCCCCAGGACAGCCTACGAGCAGTACTTC. This encodes CASSPPRTAYEQYF.

CDR3 sequence: CASQPGTSYNEQFF. In DNA, the CDR3 is TGTGCCAGTCAGCCCGGGACTTCTTACAATGAGCAGTTCTTC. The V gene is TRBV7-6, the J gene TRBJ2-1; tentative D call: TRBD2 (6 bases). The germline V gene has CDR1 SGHVS and CDR2 FNYEAQ. The CDR3 totals 14 residues. Between the trimmed V and J ends, which lost 9 bases and 4 bases, there was a span of 16 bases.

This sequence joins TRBV5-8 and TRBJ1-2; D gene ambiguous. The germline V and J ends were trimmed by 2 bases and 4 bases, with 12 bases remaining between them. There are 14 residues in the CDR3. Looked up from germline, CDR1 is SGHTS and CDR2 is YDEGEE. The CDR3 loop is CASSLSGIGYGYTF. Here the CDR3 DNA reads TGTGCCAGCAGCTTATCCGGGATAGGCTATGGCTACACCTTC.

This clone was found once. The chain joins TRBV19 to TRBJ2-6, with D unresolved. This CDR3 region has 15 residues. With 3 bases removed from V and 0 bases from J, the gap between germline ends came to 6 bases. Looked up from germline, CDR1 is LNHDA and CDR2 is SQIVND (reference sequence). CDR3 protein: CASSMHSSGANVLTF. The DNA for the CDR3 is TGTGCCAGTAGTATGCACAGCTCTGGGGCCAACGTCCTGACTTTC. Together with reference TRBV19 and TRBJ2-6, the CDR3 gives the full variable domain: DGGITQSPKYLFRKEGQNVTLSCEQNLNHDAMYWYRQDPGQGLRLIYYSQIVNDFQKGDIAEGYSVSREKKESFPLTVTSAQKNPTAFYLCASSMHSSGANVLTFGAGSRLTVL.

This rearrangement joins TRBV12-3 or TRBV12-4 to TRBJ2-7; no clear D. Trimming removed 4 bases from V and 3 bases from J, with 7 bases in between. CDR3 length: 12 residues. DNA of the CDR3: TGTGCCAGCAGTTCCCTCGGCTACGAGCAGTACTTC. It translates to CASSSLGYEQYF.

The rearrangement uses TRBV7-9 and TRBJ1-4; unclear D gene. The V gene lost 3 bases and the J gene lost 2 bases, with 7 bases spanning the gap. Germline assignment: CDR1 SEHNR and CDR2 FQNEAQ (reference sequence). This CDR3 is built from 14 residues. The CDR3, as DNA: TGTGCCAGCAGCTTGACCGCGACTAATGAAAAACTGTTTTTT. It specifies CASSLTATNEKLFF.

V is TRBV6-5 and J is TRBJ1-6, with D unclear. Trimming took 7 bases from V and 2 from J, leaving 6 bases between them. From germline, CDR1 is MNHEY and CDR2 SVGAGI. This CDR3 is 13 amino acids long. DNA of the CDR3: TGTGCCAGCATGACTACCTATAATTCACCCCTCCACTTT. Protein sequence: CASMTTYNSPLHF.

The chain carries TRBV11-3 and TRBJ2-2, with D hard to call. Deletions cut 0 bases from V and 4 bases from J, with 15 bases between. The CDR3 is made up of 17 amino acids. CDR1 and CDR2 (germline): SGHNT, YENEEA. This CDR3 reads CASSLDLSVGPTGELFF. CDR3 nucleotide sequence: TGTGCCAGCAGCTTAGATTTGTCCGTCGGGCCCACCGGGGAGCTGTTTTTT.

CDR3: CASSLTNSKTYEQYF. CDR3 nucleotides: TGTGCCAGCAGTCTGACCAACAGCAAAACCTACGAGCAGTACTTC. This chain links TRBV11-3 with TRBJ2-7; unclear D gene. The CDR3 has 15 residues. Trimming took off 6 bases at V and 2 bases at J, with 17 bases between the two ends. Germline V gene sequence: CDR1 SGHNT, CDR2 YENEEA.

This chain links TRBV5-1 with TRBJ2-7; 8 bases agree with TRBD1. CDR1 is SGHRS, CDR2 YFSETQ, per germline. The CDR3 covers 15 residues. The ends lost 6 bases at V and 6 bases at J; junction bases unmatched: 14. Here the CDR3 DNA reads TGCGCCAGCAAAAAGGAATACCAGACAGGGGTCGAGCAGTACTTC. The encoded protein is CASKKEYQTGVEQYF. Full variable domain (remainder filled in from reference TRBV5-1 and TRBJ2-7): KAGVTQTPRYLIKTRGQQVTLSCSPISGHRSVSWYQQTPGQGLQFLFEYFSETQRNKGNFPGRFSGRQFSNSRSEMNVSTLELGDSALYLCASKKEYQTGVEQYFGPGTRLTVT.

The chain joins TRBV6-5 to TRBJ2-1; D perhaps matches TRBD2 (6 bases). Germline CDR1 is MNHEY and CDR2 is SVGAGI. V gave up 0 bases and J gave up 5 bases, with 11 bases separating them. CDR3 length: 15 amino acids. CDR3 loop: CASSYSGGKDNEQFF. The CDR3 DNA reads TGTGCCAGCAGTTACTCGGGCGGGAAAGACAATGAGCAGTTCTTC.

The chain combines TRBV5-4 with TRBJ1-1; a possible D gene is TRBD1 (6 bases). The CDR3 is 15 amino acids. Trimming removed 2 bases at V and 0 bases at J, with 11 bases between. The V gene's germline CDR1 is SGHNT and CDR2 YYREEE (reference sequence). This chain's CDR3 is CASSFGRGMNTEAFF. As DNA, the CDR3 is TGTGCCAGCAGCTTTGGGAGGGGGATGAACACTGAAGCTTTCTTT.

The chain couples TRBV9 to TRBJ1-2; no definite D call. CDR1 and CDR2 from the germline V gene are SGDLS and YYNGEE. The CDR3 has 17 amino acids. Between the trimmed V and J ends, which lost 6 bases and 3 bases, there was a span of 24 bases. The CDR3 sequence is CASTPRASLYNHYGYTF. The DNA for the CDR3 is TGTGCCAGCACCCCAAGGGCCTCACTCTATAATCACTATGGCTACACCTTC.

The chain couples TRBV7-9 to TRBJ2-2; TRBD1 matches 9 bases. Germline V gives CDR1 SEHNR, CDR2 FQNEAQ (reference sequence). The CDR3 runs 13 residues. Losses at the gene ends were 5 bases for V and 8 bases for J; bases not matched to a gene: 3. The CDR3: CASSGTGRGELFF. The CDR3 DNA is TGTGCCAGCAGCGGGACAGGGAGAGGGGAGCTGTTTTTT.

The rearrangement uses TRBV5-4 and TRBJ2-5; TRBD2 matches at 9 bases. The CDR3 is 15 residues long. V gave up 3 bases and J gave up 4 bases; unmatched junction bases: 7. Germline V lookup: CDR1 SGHNT, CDR2 YYREEE (reference sequence). The CDR3 here is CASSSTSGTGETQYF. The CDR3 region has the DNA TGTGCCAGCAGCTCGACTAGCGGAACTGGAGAGACCCAGTACTTC.

This chain connects TRBV3-1 (or the pseudogene TRBV3-2) to TRBJ2-3; no clear D gene. The CDR3 runs 14 residues. Germline V gene sequence: CDR1 LGHDT, CDR2 YNNKEL (reference sequence). Trimming left V 4 bases short and J 2 bases short, with 10 bases between. CDR3 DNA sequence: TGTGCCAGCAGCCGGTCCAAACCCACAGATACGCAGTATTTT. Protein product: CASSRSKPTDTQYF.

This chain connects TRBV2 to TRBJ2-3; 8 positions agree with TRBD1. Unmatched junction bases numbered 9, after V lost 6 bases and J lost 7 bases. Germline CDR1 is SNHLY and CDR2 is FYNNEI. This CDR3 is 14 amino acids long. The chain's CDR3 is CASRQDRDLNTQYF. CDR3 DNA sequence: TGTGCCAGCAGGCAGGACAGGGATTTGAATACGCAGTATTTT.

The J gene is TRBJ2-3, the V gene TRBV4-2; the match to TRBD2 covers 11 bases. This CDR3 comprises 17 residues. Germline values: CDR1 LGHNA, CDR2 YNFKEQ. The V gene end was trimmed by 4 bases and the J gene end by 3 bases; junction bases not matched to a gene: 9. CDR3 amino acids: CASSPRFSGGATDTQYF. In nucleotides, the CDR3 is TGTGCCAGCAGCCCACGTTTTAGCGGGGGGGCGACAGATACGCAGTATTTT.

The rearrangement uses TRBV29-1 and TRBJ2-3, with no clear D. CDR1 is SQVTM and CDR2 is ANQGSEA in the germline V gene. The CDR3 length is 15 residues. The ends were cut back, 3 bases at V and 0 bases at J, with 13 bases in the middle. The CDR3 bases are TGCAGCGTTGAGTCCCGAGCCCCTAGCACAGATACGCAGTATTTT. This codes for CSVESRAPSTDTQYF.

V usage is TRBV6-6 and J usage is TRBJ2-1, with 8 bases lining up with TRBD2. This CDR3 has 16 residues. Germline V gene lookup returns CDR1 MNHNY and CDR2 SVGAGI (reference sequence). J gave up 7 bases and V 5 bases, and 13 bases lay outside the gene matches. Written as DNA, the CDR3 is TGTGCCAGCAGTCAAATGCCGGGACTAGTGACTAATGAGCAGTTCTTC. Translation: CASSQMPGLVTNEQFF.